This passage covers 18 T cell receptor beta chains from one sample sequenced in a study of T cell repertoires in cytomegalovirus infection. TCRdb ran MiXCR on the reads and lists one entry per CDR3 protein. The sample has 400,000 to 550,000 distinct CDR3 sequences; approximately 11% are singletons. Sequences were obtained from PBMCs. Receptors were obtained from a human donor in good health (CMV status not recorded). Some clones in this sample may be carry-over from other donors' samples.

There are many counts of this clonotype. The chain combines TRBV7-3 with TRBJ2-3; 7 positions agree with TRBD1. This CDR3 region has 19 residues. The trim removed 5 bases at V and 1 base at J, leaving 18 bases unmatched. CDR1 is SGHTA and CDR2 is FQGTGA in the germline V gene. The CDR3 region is CASSRTGLQGIRGTDTQYF. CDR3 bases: TGTGCCAGCAGCCGTACTGGTTTACAGGGGATTCGTGGCACAGATACGCAGTATTTT.

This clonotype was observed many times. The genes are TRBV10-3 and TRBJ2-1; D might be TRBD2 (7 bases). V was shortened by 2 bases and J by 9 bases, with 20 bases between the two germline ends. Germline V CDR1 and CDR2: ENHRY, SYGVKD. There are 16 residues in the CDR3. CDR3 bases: TGTGCCATCAGTGAGGGAGGCGGGGGAACGGGGGCTGAGCAGTTCTTC. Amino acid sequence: CAISEGGGGTGAEQFF.

The CDR3 coding sequence is TGTGCCAGCAGTTTATTTGGGGGTACTGAAGCTTTCTTT. Translating gives CASSLFGGTEAFF. The rearrangement joins TRBV28 to TRBJ1-1, with D possibly being TRBD1 (5 bases). Germline V gene data show CDR1 as MDHEN and CDR2 as SYDVKM. Between the trimmed V and J ends, which lost 1 base and 5 bases, there was a span of 8 bases. This CDR3 has 13 residues.

The chain's CDR3 is CASSFGTVSNQPQHF. The CDR3 DNA follows: TGTGCCAGCAGCTTTGGGACAGTTAGCAATCAGCCCCAGCATTTT. The chain links TRBV5-5 to TRBJ1-5; 7 bases align to TRBD1. CDR3 length: 15 amino acids. Losses at the gene ends were 2 bases for V and 0 bases for J; bases not matched to a gene: 2. Germline V gene sequence: CDR1 SGHKS, CDR2 YYEKEE (reference sequence).

This CDR3 is CSFHWVDRVDEQFF. CDR3 in DNA: TGCAGCTTCCATTGGGTCGACAGGGTCGATGAGCAGTTCTTC. The chain joins TRBV29-1 to TRBJ2-1; 7 bases agree with TRBD1. In germline, CDR1 is SQVTM, CDR2 ANQGSEA. This CDR3 spans 14 amino acids. V was clipped by 8 bases and J by 8 bases; unmatched bases: 15.

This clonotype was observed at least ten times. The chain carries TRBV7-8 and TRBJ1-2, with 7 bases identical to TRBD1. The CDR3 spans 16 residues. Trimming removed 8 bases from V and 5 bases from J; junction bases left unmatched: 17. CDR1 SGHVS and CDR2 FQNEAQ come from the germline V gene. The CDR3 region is CASLNREGDRGYGYTF. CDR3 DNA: TGTGCCAGCCTAAATCGGGAGGGGGACAGAGGTTATGGCTACACCTTC.

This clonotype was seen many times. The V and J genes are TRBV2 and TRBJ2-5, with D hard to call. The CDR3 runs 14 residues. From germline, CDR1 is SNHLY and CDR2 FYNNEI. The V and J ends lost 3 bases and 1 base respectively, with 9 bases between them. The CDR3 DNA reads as TGTGCCAGCAGTGAGCAGGCGCCCCAAGAGACCCAGTACTTC. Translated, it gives CASSEQAPQETQYF. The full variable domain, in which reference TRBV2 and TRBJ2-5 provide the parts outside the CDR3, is EPEVTQTPSHQVTQMGQEVILRCVPISNHLYFYWYRQILGQKVEFLVSFYNNEISEKSEIFDDQFSVERPDGSNFTLKIRSTKLEDSAMYFCASSEQAPQETQYFGPGTRLLVL.

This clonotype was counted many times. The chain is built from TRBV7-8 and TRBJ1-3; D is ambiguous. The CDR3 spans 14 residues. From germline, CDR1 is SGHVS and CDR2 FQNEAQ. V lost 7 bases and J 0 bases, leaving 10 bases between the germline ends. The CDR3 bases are TGTGCCAGCAACCTCGGAATCTCTGGAAACACCATATATTTT. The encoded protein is CASNLGISGNTIYF.

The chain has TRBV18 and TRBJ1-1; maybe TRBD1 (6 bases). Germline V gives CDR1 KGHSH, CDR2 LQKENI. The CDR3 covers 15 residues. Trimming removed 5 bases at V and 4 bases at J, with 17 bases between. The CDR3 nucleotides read TGTGCCAGCTCATCTAGTGTGGGGGCGGTCACTGAAGCTTTCTTT. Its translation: CASSSSVGAVTEAFF.

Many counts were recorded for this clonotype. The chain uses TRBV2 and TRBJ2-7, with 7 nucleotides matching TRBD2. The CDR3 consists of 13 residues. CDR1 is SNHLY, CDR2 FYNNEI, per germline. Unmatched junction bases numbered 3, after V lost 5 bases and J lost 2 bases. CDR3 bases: TGTGCCAGCAGTTTCGCGGGGGCCTACGAGCAGTACTTC. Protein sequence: CASSFAGAYEQYF.

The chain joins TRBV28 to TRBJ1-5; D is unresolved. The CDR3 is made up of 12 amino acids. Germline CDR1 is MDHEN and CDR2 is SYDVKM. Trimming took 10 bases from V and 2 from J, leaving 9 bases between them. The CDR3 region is CATGRGNQPQHF. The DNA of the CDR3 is TGTGCCACCGGACGGGGCAATCAGCCCCAGCATTTT.

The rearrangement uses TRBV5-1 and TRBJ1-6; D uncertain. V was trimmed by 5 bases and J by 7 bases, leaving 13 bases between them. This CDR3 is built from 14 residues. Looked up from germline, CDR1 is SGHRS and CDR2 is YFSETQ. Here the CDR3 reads CASSPGNPNSPLHF. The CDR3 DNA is TGCGCCAGCAGTCCCGGGAACCCAAATTCACCCCTCCACTTT. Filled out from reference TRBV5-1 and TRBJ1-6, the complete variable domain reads KAGVTQTPRYLIKTRGQQVTLSCSPISGHRSVSWYQQTPGQGLQFLFEYFSETQRNKGNFPGRFSGRQFSNSRSEMNVSTLELGDSALYLCASSPGNPNSPLHFGNGTRLTVT.

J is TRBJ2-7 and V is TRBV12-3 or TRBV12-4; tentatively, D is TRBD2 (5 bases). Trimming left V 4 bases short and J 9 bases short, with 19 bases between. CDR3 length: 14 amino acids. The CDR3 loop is CASSSPPGPGGQYF. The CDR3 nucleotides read TGTGCCAGCAGTTCCCCCCCCGGGCCTGGAGGGCAGTACTTC.

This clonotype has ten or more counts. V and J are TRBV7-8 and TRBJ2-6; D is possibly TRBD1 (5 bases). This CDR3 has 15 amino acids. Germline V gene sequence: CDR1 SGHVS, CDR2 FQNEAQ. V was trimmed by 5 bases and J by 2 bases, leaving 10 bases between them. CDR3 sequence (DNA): TGTGCCAGCAGCCCCAGGGCCCCTGGGGCCAACGTCCTGACTTTC. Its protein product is CASSPRAPGANVLTF.

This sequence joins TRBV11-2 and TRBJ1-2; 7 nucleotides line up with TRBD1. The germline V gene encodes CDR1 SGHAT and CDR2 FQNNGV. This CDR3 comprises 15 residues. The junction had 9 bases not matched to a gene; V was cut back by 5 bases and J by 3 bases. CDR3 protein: CASSAWDSGDYGYTF. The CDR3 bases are TGTGCCAGCAGCGCCTGGGACAGTGGGGACTATGGCTACACCTTC.

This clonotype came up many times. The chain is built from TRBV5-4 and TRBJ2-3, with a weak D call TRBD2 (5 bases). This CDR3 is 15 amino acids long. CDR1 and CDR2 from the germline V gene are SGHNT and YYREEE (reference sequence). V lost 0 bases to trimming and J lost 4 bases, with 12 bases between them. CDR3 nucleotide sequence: TGTGCCAGCAGCTTGGGCGGGCCTTCTCCAGATACGCAGTATTTT. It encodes CASSLGGPSPDTQYF.

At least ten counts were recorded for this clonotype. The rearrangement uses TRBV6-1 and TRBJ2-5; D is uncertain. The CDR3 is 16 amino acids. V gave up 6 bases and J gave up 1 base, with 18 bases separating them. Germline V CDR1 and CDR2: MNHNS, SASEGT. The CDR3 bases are TGTGCCAGCAGCGTAAACCAAAACGGCGCCCAAGAGACCCAGTACTTC. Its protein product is CASSVNQNGAQETQYF.

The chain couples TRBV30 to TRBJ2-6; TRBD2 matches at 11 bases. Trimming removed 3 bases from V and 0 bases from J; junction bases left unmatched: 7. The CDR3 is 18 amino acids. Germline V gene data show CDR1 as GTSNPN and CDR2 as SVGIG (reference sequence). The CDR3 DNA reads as TGTGCCTGGAGGGAGACTAGCGGGATATACTCTGGGGCCAACGTCCTGACTTTC. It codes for CAWRETSGIYSGANVLTF.